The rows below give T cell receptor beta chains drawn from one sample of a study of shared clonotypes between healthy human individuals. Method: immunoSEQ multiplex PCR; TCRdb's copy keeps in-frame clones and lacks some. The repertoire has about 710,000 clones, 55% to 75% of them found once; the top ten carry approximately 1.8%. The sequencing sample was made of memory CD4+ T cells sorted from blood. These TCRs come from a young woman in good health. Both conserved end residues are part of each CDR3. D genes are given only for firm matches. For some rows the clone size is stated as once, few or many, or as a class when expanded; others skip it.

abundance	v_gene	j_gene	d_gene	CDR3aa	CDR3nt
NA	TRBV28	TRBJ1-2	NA	CASRQAGNPYGYTF	TGTGCCAGCAGGCAAGCCGGGAACCCCTATGGCTACACCTTC
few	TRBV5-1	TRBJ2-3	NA	CASSLASVATDTQYF	TGCGCCAGCAGCTTGGCCTCGGTAGCGACCGATACGCAGTATTTT
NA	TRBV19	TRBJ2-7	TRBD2	CASSIAAGGWYEQYF	TGTGCCAGTAGTATCGCAGCGGGAGGGTGGTACGAGCAGTACTTC
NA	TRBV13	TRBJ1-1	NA	CASSTRPNTEAFF	TGTGCCAGCTCCACACGTCCGAACACTGAAGCTTTCTTT
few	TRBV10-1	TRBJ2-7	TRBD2	CASSPELAGGSEQYF	TGCGCCAGCAGCCCCGAACTAGCGGGAGGCTCCGAGCAGTACTTC
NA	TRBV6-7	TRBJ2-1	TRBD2	CASSYFLRGLAGGRSYNEQFF	TGTGCCAGCAGTTACTTTTTAAGGGGACTAGCGGGAGGGCGTTCCTACAATGAGCAGTTCTTC
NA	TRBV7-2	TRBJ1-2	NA	CASTRQTDHYGYTF	TGTGCCAGCACCCGCCAGACAGACCACTATGGCTACACCTTC
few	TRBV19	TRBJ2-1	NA	CASSPQSVSEQFF	TGTGCCAGTAGTCCCCAATCTGTGAGTGAGCAGTTCTTC
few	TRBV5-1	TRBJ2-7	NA	CASSLGVSSYEQYF	TGCGCCAGCAGCTTGGGCGTCAGCTCCTACGAGCAGTACTTC
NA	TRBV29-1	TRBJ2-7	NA	CSVVPWGRPYEQYF	TGCAGCGTTGTACCTTGGGGGAGGCCCTACGAGCAGTACTTC
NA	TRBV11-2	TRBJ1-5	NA	CASSLDSGQPQHF	TGTGCCAGCAGCTTAGATTCTGGCCAGCCCCAGCATTTT
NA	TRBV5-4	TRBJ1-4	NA	CASSFRQEGEKLFF	TGTGCCAGCAGCTTCAGACAGGAGGGTGAAAAACTGTTTTTT
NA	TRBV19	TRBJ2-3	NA	CASSPGARLADTQYF	TGTGCCAGTAGCCCCGGAGCTCGCCTGGCAGATACGCAGTATTTT
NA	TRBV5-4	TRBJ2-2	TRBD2	CASSQEGSGTVNTGELFF	TGTGCCAGCAGCCAAGAGGGTAGCGGGACGGTGAACACCGGGGAGCTGTTTTTT
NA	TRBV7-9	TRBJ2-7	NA	CASSSRLQAYEQYF	TGTGCCAGCAGCTCGAGACTACAGGCCTACGAGCAGTACTTC
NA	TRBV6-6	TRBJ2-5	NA	CASSRGTEETQYF	TGTGCCAGCAGCCGGGGGACAGAAGAGACCCAGTACTTC
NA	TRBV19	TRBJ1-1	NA	CASSSPGGGRNTEAFF	TGTGCCAGTAGTAGCCCCGGGGGCGGTAGGAACACTGAAGCTTTCTTT
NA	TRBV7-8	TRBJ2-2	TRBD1	CASSVLQGKIGELFF	TGTGCCAGCAGCGTATTACAGGGGAAAATCGGGGAGCTGTTTTTT
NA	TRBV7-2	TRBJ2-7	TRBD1	CASSLDVWDRGSYEQYF	TGTGCCAGCAGCTTAGATGTTTGGGACAGGGGCTCCTACGAGCAGTACTTC
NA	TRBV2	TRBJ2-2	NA	CASSEMTATNTGELFF	TGTGCCAGCAGTGAAATGACAGCTACGAACACCGGGGAGCTGTTTTTT
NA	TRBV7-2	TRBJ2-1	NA	CASSPGVDNEQFF	TGTGCCAGCAGCCCTGGGGTGGACAATGAGCAGTTCTTC
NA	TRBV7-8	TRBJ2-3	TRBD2	CASSPGLAWDTQYF	TGTGCCAGCAGTCCTGGACTAGCATGGGATACGCAGTATTTT
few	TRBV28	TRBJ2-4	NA	CASRGSGTKNIQYF	TGTGCCAGCAGGGGAAGCGGAACTAAAAACATTCAGTACTTC
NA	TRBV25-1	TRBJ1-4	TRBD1	CASRGQGPNEKLFF	TGTGCCAGCAGAGGACAGGGACCTAATGAAAAACTGTTTTTT
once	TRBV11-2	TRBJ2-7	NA	CASSLPFGEQYF	TGTGCCAGCAGCTTACCCTTTGGGGAGCAGTACTTC
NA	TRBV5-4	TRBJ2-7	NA	CASSFQGYYEQYF	TGTGCCAGCAGCTTCCAAGGATACTACGAGCAGTACTTC
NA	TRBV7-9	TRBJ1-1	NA	CASSPRPGKRNTEAFF	TGTGCCAGCAGCCCCCGGCCAGGGAAAAGGAACACTGAAGCTTTCTTT
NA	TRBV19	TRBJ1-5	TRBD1	CASSLLQGALMRGQPQHF	TGTGCCAGTAGTTTGTTGCAGGGGGCATTGATGCGCGGTCAGCCCCAGCATTTT
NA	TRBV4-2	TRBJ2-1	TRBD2	CASSQGSRLAGGRLGEQFF	TGTGCCAGCAGCCAAGGTTCCCGACTAGCGGGAGGGCGCTTGGGGGAGCAGTTCTTC
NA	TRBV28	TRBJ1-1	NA	CVVKMNTEAFF	TGTGTGGTCAAGATGAACACTGAAGCTTTCTTT
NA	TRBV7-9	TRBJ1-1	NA	CASSPDTNLKNTEAFF	TGTGCCAGCAGCCCAGACACGAACCTGAAGAACACTGAAGCTTTCTTT
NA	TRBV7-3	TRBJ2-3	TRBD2	CASSLGTSGGSDTQYF	TGTGCCAGCAGCTTGGGGACTAGCGGGGGTTCAGATACGCAGTATTTT
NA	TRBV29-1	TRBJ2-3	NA	CSVVRLLGADTQYF	TGCAGCGTTGTTCGACTCCTTGGCGCAGATACGCAGTATTTT
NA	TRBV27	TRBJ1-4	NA	CASGYARGRGLFF	TGTGCCAGCGGCTACGCGCGGGGGCGAGGACTGTTTTTT
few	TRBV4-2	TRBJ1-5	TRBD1	CASSQWTGGEGVNQPQHF	TGTGCCAGCAGCCAGTGGACAGGGGGAGAAGGGGTTAATCAGCCCCAGCATTTT
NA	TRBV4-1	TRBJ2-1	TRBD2	CASSQAASGILYNEQFF	TGCGCCAGCAGCCAAGCGGCTAGCGGAATATTGTACAATGAGCAGTTCTTC
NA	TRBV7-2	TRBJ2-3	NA	CASSLAWGSTDTQYF	TGTGCCAGCAGCTTAGCATGGGGAAGCACAGATACGCAGTATTTT
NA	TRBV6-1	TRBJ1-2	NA	CASRYGGGGYTF	TGTGCCAGCAGGTACGGGGGCGGTGGCTACACCTTC
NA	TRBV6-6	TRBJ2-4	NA	CASSGEAKNIQYF	TGTGCCAGTTCGGGAGAAGCCAAAAACATTCAGTACTTC
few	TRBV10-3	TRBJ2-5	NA	CAISARDGETQYF	TGTGCCATCAGTGCGCGGGATGGGGAGACCCAGTACTTC
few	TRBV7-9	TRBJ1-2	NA	CASSHRIYGYGYTF	TGTGCCAGCAGTCATAGAATCTATGGCTATGGCTACACCTTC
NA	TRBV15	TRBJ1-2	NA	CATSAGKGADYGYTF	TGTGCCACCAGCGCCGGGAAAGGGGCGGACTATGGCTACACCTTC
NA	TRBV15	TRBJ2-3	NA	CATSGPRVYTDTQYF	TGTGCCACCAGCGGCCCCCGGGTCTACACAGATACGCAGTATTTT
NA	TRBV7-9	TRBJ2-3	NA	CASSLDLLLGRTDTQYF	TGTGCCAGCAGCTTAGATTTATTATTGGGCCGCACAGATACGCAGTATTTT
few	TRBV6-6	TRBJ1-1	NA	CASRSDLNTEAFF	TGTGCCAGCAGGTCAGACCTGAACACTGAAGCTTTCTTT